One and the same sample provided the 29 T cell receptor beta chains below, sequenced in a study of blood T cell repertoires in COVID-19 (dated by TCRdb to 2018 to 2020). To prepare the library, the immunoSEQ multiplex PCR assay was applied. Not all clones reach the TCRdb copy of this immuneACCESS table, which keeps in-frame sequences only. Checked studies attribute under half of the gap to unresolved V genes and leave the rest unexplained. In this sample the table shows some 220,000 clones, 70% to 90% of which occur a single time. The ten largest make up 2.4% of the sample. The sample taken for sequencing was peripheral blood. These TCRs come from a woman in her 70s with COVID-19, enrolled during active disease.

This clone was picked up one time. V and J are TRBV6-2 or TRBV6-3 and TRBJ2-7; TRBD1 matches at 8 bases. This CDR3 is 16 amino acids long. V trimming: 3 bases; J trimming: 5 bases; junction bases outside the gene matches: 12. The germline V gene has CDR1 MNHEY and CDR2 SVGEGT. The CDR3 DNA follows: TGTGCCAGCAGTTATCGGGGCCAGGGGGCAAGGAACGAGCAGTACTTC. Amino acid sequence: CASSYRGQGARNEQYF.

The rearrangement links TRBV10-3 to TRBJ2-2, with D perhaps matching TRBD1 (6 bases). The CDR3 runs to 15 residues. Trimming stripped 7 bases from V and 4 bases from J, with 16 bases between. Germline values: CDR1 ENHRY, CDR2 SYGVKD. CDR3 sequence: CAITSAEGGTGELFF. The CDR3 DNA sequence: TGTGCCATCACCTCTGCTGAAGGGGGCACCGGGGAGCTGTTTTTT.

The chain joins TRBV3-1 (or the pseudogene TRBV3-2) to TRBJ2-7, with D maybe TRBD1 (5 bases). V lost 3 bases and J 2 bases, leaving 11 bases between the germline ends. Germline V gene lookup returns CDR1 LGHDT and CDR2 YNNKEL (reference sequence). The CDR3 is 14 amino acids. The CDR3 reads CASSHLSRAYEQYF. The CDR3 coding sequence is TGTGCCAGCAGCCACCTATCCAGGGCCTACGAGCAGTACTTC.

This sequence joins TRBV11-3 and TRBJ1-2; D gene ambiguous. V dropped 5 bases and J dropped 4 bases, with 11 bases sitting between them. The CDR3 is made up of 13 amino acids. Germline CDR1 SGHNT, CDR2 YENEEA. Here the CDR3 DNA reads TGTGCCAGCAGCCCCGAGGGCTCCTATGGCTACACCTTC. It yields the protein CASSPEGSYGYTF. Full variable domain (outside the CDR3, taken from reference TRBV11-3 and TRBJ1-2): EAGVVQSPRYKIIEKKQPVAFWCNPISGHNTLYWYLQNLGQGPELLIRYENEEAVDDSQLPKDRFSAERLKGVDSTLKIQPAELGDSAVYLCASSPEGSYGYTFGSGTRLTVV.

The chain links TRBV18 to TRBJ1-3; D not resolved. Trimming took off 2 bases at V and 0 bases at J, with 8 bases between the two ends. CDR1 is KGHSH, CDR2 LQKENI, per germline. The CDR3 contains 15 residues. Here the CDR3 reads CASSPDGSSGNTIYF. The DNA for the CDR3 is TGTGCCAGCTCACCAGACGGGAGCTCTGGAAACACCATATATTTT.

The genes are TRBV4-2 and TRBJ2-7, with 8 bases identical to TRBD2. The CDR3 extends over 15 amino acids. With V trimmed by 1 base and J by 6 bases, 8 bases remained unmatched. Germline CDR1 reads LGHNA; CDR2 reads YNFKEQ. DNA for the CDR3: TGTGCCAGCAGCCAAGCCGGCTACGGGAGGGCCGAGCAGTACTTC. Its translation: CASSQAGYGRAEQYF.

This chain links TRBV19 with TRBJ1-5; no clear D gene. The CDR3 sequence is 14 residues long. V shed 4 bases and J shed 4 bases, with 11 bases lying between them. Germline V lookup: CDR1 LNHDA, CDR2 SQIVND (reference sequence). In DNA form, the CDR3 reads TGTGCCAGTAGTAGCGGGTCGAGGAATCAGCCCCAGCATTTT. Amino acids: CASSSGSRNQPQHF. Full variable domain (missing parts from reference TRBV19 and TRBJ1-5): DGGITQSPKYLFRKEGQNVTLSCEQNLNHDAMYWYRQDPGQGLRLIYYSQIVNDFQKGDIAEGYSVSREKKESFPLTVTSAQKNPTAFYLCASSSGSRNQPQHFGDGTRLSIL.

The genes are TRBV4-2 and TRBJ2-1, with 7 bases that match TRBD2. J lost 9 bases, V lost 0 bases, and 11 bases had no gene match. The CDR3 extends over 16 amino acids. Germline loops: CDR1 LGHNA, CDR2 YNFKEQ. CDR3 sequence (DNA): TGTGCCAGCAGCCAAGAGCGGACTAGTCCGCTCGGTGAGCAGTTCTTC. Translated, it gives CASSQERTSPLGEQFF.

V gene TRBV11-3 combines with J gene TRBJ1-2; tentative D call: TRBD1 (6 bases). Germline lookup yields CDR1 SGHNT and CDR2 YENEEA. V lost 5 bases and J lost 3, with 10 bases in between. The CDR3 is 13 amino acids. As DNA, the CDR3 is TGTGCCAGCAGCATCCGGACAGACTATGGCTACACCTTC. Amino acids: CASSIRTDYGYTF.

V usage is TRBV6-1 and J usage is TRBJ1-1; D may be TRBD1 (6 bases). The germline V and J ends were trimmed by 3 bases and 5 bases, with 13 bases remaining between them. The length of the CDR3 is 14 residues. In germline, CDR1 is MNHNS, CDR2 SASEGT. The CDR3, as DNA: TGTGCCAGCAGTGACAGGGGAGGGGGAACTGAAGCTTTCTTT. This sequence encodes CASSDRGGGTEAFF.

V is TRBV19 and J is TRBJ2-1, with 11 positions matching TRBD1. Looked up from germline, CDR1 is LNHDA and CDR2 is SQIVND (reference sequence). The CDR3 spans 17 residues. Trimming cost V 5 bases and J 5 bases; bases outside gene matches: 11. The CDR3: CASSPGQGGIGNNEQFF. CDR3 bases: TGTGCCAGTAGTCCGGGACAGGGGGGGATAGGGAACAATGAGCAGTTCTTC. The whole variable domain, filled in from reference TRBV19 and TRBJ2-1, reads DGGITQSPKYLFRKEGQNVTLSCEQNLNHDAMYWYRQDPGQGLRLIYYSQIVNDFQKGDIAEGYSVSREKKESFPLTVTSAQKNPTAFYLCASSPGQGGIGNNEQFFGPGTRLTVL.

The genes are TRBV20-1 and TRBJ1-1; tentative D call: TRBD1 (5 bases). Trimming took 3 bases from V and 2 from J, leaving 13 bases between them. This CDR3 has 14 residues. The germline CDR1 and CDR2 sequences are DFQATT and SNEGSKA (reference sequence). The CDR3 sequence: CSASFDSFNTEAFF. For the CDR3, the DNA is TGCAGTGCTAGTTTCGACAGTTTTAACACTGAAGCTTTCTTT.

This clone showed up just a few times. The V gene is TRBV5-1, the J gene TRBJ2-5, with D tentatively TRBD1 (5 bases). Germline values: CDR1 SGHRS, CDR2 YFSETQ. V lost 4 bases and J 1 base, leaving 17 bases between the germline ends. This CDR3 has 16 residues. This CDR3 is CASSPKGSGRQETQYF. CDR3 DNA sequence: TGCGCCAGCAGCCCAAAAGGGTCAGGGCGCCAAGAGACCCAGTACTTC.

The chain carries TRBV6-5 and TRBJ2-7; TRBD1 agrees at 10 bases. The V gene's germline CDR1 is MNHEY and CDR2 SVGAGI. Trimming cost V 6 bases and J 6 bases; bases outside gene matches: 8. The CDR3 runs to 14 residues. For the CDR3, the DNA is TGTGCCAGCAGCCCAGGGACAGGGGACGGCGAGCAGTACTTC. Protein product: CASSPGTGDGEQYF.

This clone was seen a single time. This chain joins TRBV19 and TRBJ1-2, with D possibly matching TRBD1 (6 bases). The ends were cut back, 6 bases at V and 4 bases at J, with 18 bases in the middle. This CDR3 has 15 amino acids. Germline V CDR1 and CDR2: LNHDA, SQIVND (reference sequence). The CDR3 sequence: CASSLSGEGSYGYTF. CDR3 DNA: TGTGCCAGTAGCCTCTCAGGGGAGGGATCCTATGGCTACACCTTC.

This chain joins TRBV6-5 and TRBJ1-1; 9 bases map to TRBD1. The J segment lost 5 bases and the V segment lost 2 bases, leaving 6 bases of the junction unmatched. Looked up from germline, CDR1 is MNHEY and CDR2 is SVGAGI. CDR3 size: 15 residues. CDR3 in amino acids: CASSYATGGSTEAFF. The DNA of the CDR3 is TGTGCCAGCAGTTACGCGACAGGGGGTTCTACTGAAGCTTTCTTT.

This clone was seen once. The chain employs TRBV7-9 and TRBJ2-7; TRBD1 matches at 7 bases. The V gene's germline CDR1 is SEHNR and CDR2 FQNEAQ (reference sequence). J was trimmed by 0 bases and V by 6 bases; bases with no gene match: 2. The CDR3 runs 13 residues. CDR3 protein: CASRQGSSYEQYF. CDR3 DNA: TGTGCCAGCAGACAGGGGAGCTCCTACGAGCAGTACTTC.

V and J are TRBV15 and TRBJ2-2; 9 bases match TRBD1. This CDR3 spans 17 amino acids. Trimming took 4 bases from V and 8 from J; bases not matched to a gene: 14. Germline CDR1 and CDR2: LNHNV and YYDKDF (reference sequence). Here the CDR3 reads CATSKQGAARPEGELFF. CDR3 sequence (DNA): TGTGCCACCAGCAAACAGGGGGCTGCCAGACCGGAGGGGGAGCTGTTTTTT.

This sequence joins TRBV6-6 and TRBJ1-1, with D maybe TRBD1 (6 bases). Germline CDR1 and CDR2: MNHNY and SVGAGI (reference sequence). The CDR3 extends over 15 amino acids. Trimming pared 0 bases from V and 10 bases from J, leaving 18 bases between. The CDR3 region is CASSYSGQQGIVAFF. The CDR3 DNA follows: TGTGCCAGCAGTTACTCTGGACAGCAGGGCATCGTAGCTTTCTTT.

The chain employs TRBV5-1 and TRBJ2-1; the match to TRBD1 covers 7 bases. The CDR3 totals 17 residues. Germline V gene lookup returns CDR1 SGHRS and CDR2 YFSETQ. The junction had 15 bases not matched to a gene; V was cut back by 4 bases and J by 5 bases. The CDR3, as DNA: TGCGCCAGCAGCGCCCGCCGGGACAGCTTTTTAAACAATGAGCAGTTCTTC. It is translated as CASSARRDSFLNNEQFF.

The V gene is TRBV5-1, the J gene TRBJ1-1, with D possibly being TRBD1 (6 bases). Germline V gives CDR1 SGHRS, CDR2 YFSETQ. The CDR3 is made up of 15 amino acids. The V gene lost 5 bases and the J gene lost 4 bases, with 18 bases spanning the gap. The CDR3 DNA sequence: TGCGCCAGCAGGGGGGGGACATCTTTGGGCACTGAAGCTTTCTTT. Its translation: CASRGGTSLGTEAFF.

Here the CDR3 DNA reads TGTGCCAGTCTCTCGGATAGCGGGGGATGGAACACCGGGGAGCTGTTTTTT. It codes for CASLSDSGGWNTGELFF. J is TRBJ2-2 and V is TRBV27; TRBD2 matches 9 bases. The CDR3 covers 17 residues. The trim removed 9 bases at V and 1 base at J, leaving 12 bases unmatched. Per germline, CDR1 MNHEY and CDR2 SMNVEV (reference sequence).

The V and J genes are TRBV3-1 (or the pseudogene TRBV3-2) and TRBJ1-2; perhaps TRBD1 as D (5 bases). Trimming took off 4 bases at V and 6 bases at J, with 18 bases between the two ends. This CDR3 is built from 15 residues. The germline V gene has CDR1 LGHDT and CDR2 YNNKEL (reference sequence). CDR3 in DNA: TGTGCCAGCAGCCCCTGGAGGGACGGGGATGATGGCTACACCTTC. It codes for CASSPWRDGDDGYTF.

This rearrangement joins TRBV11-3 to TRBJ1-2, with D tentatively TRBD1 (6 bases). Germline V lookup: CDR1 SGHNT, CDR2 YENEEA. The CDR3 spans 17 residues. Trimming removed 5 bases from V and 0 bases from J, with 19 bases in between. The CDR3 DNA is TGTGCCAGCAGCCCCCCGTTTTACAGGGCCACTAACTATGGCTACACCTTC. This sequence encodes CASSPPFYRATNYGYTF.

V is TRBV14 and J is TRBJ1-2, with no clear D. The CDR3 sequence is 17 residues long. V was shortened by 4 bases and J by 1 base, with 19 bases between the two germline ends. The germline V gene has CDR1 SGHDN and CDR2 FVKESK. The CDR3 bases are TGTGCCAGCAGCCCACGTCGCAACTTCATCGGTAACTATGGCTACACCTTC. This codes for CASSPRRNFIGNYGYTF. The variable domain in full, with the rest retrieved from reference TRBV14 and TRBJ1-2, is EAGVTQFPSHSVIEKGQTVTLRCDPISGHDNLYWYRRVMGKEIKFLLHFVKESKQDESGMPNNRFLAERTGGTYSTLKVQPAELEDSGVYFCASSPRRNFIGNYGYTFGSGTRLTVV.

The chain links TRBV5-1 to TRBJ1-2, with 8 nucleotides matching TRBD1. The germline V gene has CDR1 SGHRS and CDR2 YFSETQ. V trimming: 0 bases; J trimming: 4 bases; junction bases outside the gene matches: 2. The CDR3 loop spans 14 amino acids. The chain's CDR3 is CASSLGQGFYGYTF. DNA for the CDR3: TGCGCCAGCAGCTTGGGACAGGGGTTCTATGGCTACACCTTC.

This chain joins TRBV5-4 and TRBJ2-3; weak D call: TRBD2 (6 bases). Germline CDR1 SGHNT, CDR2 YYREEE (reference sequence). V was cut by 0 bases and J by 3 bases, with 11 bases left in between. The length of the CDR3 is 15 residues. CDR3 nucleotide sequence: TGTGCCAGCAGCTTGGTCGGGGCGGGGACAGATACGCAGTATTTT. It is translated as CASSLVGAGTDTQYF.

The chain recombines TRBV2 with TRBJ1-1, with 10 positions matching TRBD1. Germline assignment: CDR1 SNHLY and CDR2 FYNNEI. Trimming took 10 bases from V and 6 from J; bases not matched to a gene: 11. There are 14 residues in the CDR3. Here the CDR3 reads CATKTGGAGAEAFF. The CDR3 coding sequence is TGTGCCACCAAGACAGGGGGCGCGGGGGCTGAAGCTTTCTTT.

This clone was seen just once. The V and J genes are TRBV24-1 and TRBJ1-2; 10 bases fit TRBD1. This CDR3 is built from 11 residues. Germline-derived CDR1 and CDR2 are KGHDR and SFDVKD. The V and J ends lost 9 bases and 7 bases, in that order; junction bases with no gene match: 1. The CDR3 reads CATGTGVGYTF. CDR3 nucleotide sequence: TGTGCCACCGGGACAGGGGTTGGCTACACCTTC.